The T cell receptor (beta chain) under discussion was sequenced for a study of early T cells in non-severe SARS-CoV-2 infection. Study context: With bulk RNA from unsorted whole blood as input, sequencing yielded unpaired chains.

CDR3 length: 16 amino acids. CDR1 is DFQATT and CDR2 is SNEGSKA in the germline V gene (reference sequence). V was shortened by 0 bases and J by 0 bases, with 14 bases between the two germline ends. Unique molecular identifiers (one per individual cDNA molecule) were attached. TCRdb redid the calling of the 5' RACE reads with MiXCR, one entry per CDR3 protein. The table has some 57,000 distinct CDR3 sequences, about a tenth seen once. Study observations and caveats: CD4 and private specificities were missed by VDJdb matching, which favored anti-spike CD8 responses.

This clonotype was seen ten or more times. Its cognate antigen is unknown. Sequences were obtained from whole blood. The rearrangement uses TRBV20-1 and TRBJ1-1; no clear D gene. This receptor was obtained from an adult who was a healthcare worker with PCR-confirmed SARS-CoV-2 infection or an uninfected control (not recorded which). In DNA form, the CDR3 reads TGCAGTGCTAGAGATCGTACGGGGAAGATGAACACTGAAGCTTTCTTT. Encoded protein: CSARDRTGKMNTEAFF.